The rows below give T cell receptor beta chains drawn from one sample of a study of OX40 agonist ivuxolimab in advanced cancers. The data were produced by immunoSEQ multiplex PCR, yet TCRdb's version contains in-frame clones alone and is incomplete. The data contain about 19,000 clones, approximately 80% of them singletons. Here the sequenced sample was CD4+ or CD8+ T cells sorted from blood, taken in a trial of the OX40 agonist ivuxolimab. Receptors originate from an adult with an advanced solid tumor such as melanoma, head and neck, liver or kidney cancer. Each CDR3 is given with its conserved first and last residue. The order of the fields is J gene, clone size, V gene, D gene, CDR3 DNA, CDR3 protein. D genes are given only for firm matches. Rows may omit the clone size; those that give it use once, few, many or a size class.

J: TRBJ2-7
size: .
V: TRBV13
D: .
DNA: TGTGCCAGCAGTACACAGGGTTCCAACTACGAGCAGTACTTC
CDR3: CASSTQGSNYEQYF

J: TRBJ2-2
size: once
V: TRBV13
D: TRBD2
DNA: TGTGCCAGCAGCGATAGGACTAGCGGGAGGGCCCGCAAGAACACCGGGGAGCTGTTTTTT
CDR3: CASSDRTSGRARKNTGELFF

J: TRBJ2-2
size: .
V: TRBV19
D: .
DNA: TGTGCCAGTAGTATGCTCACCGGGACGTGGGCCGGGGAGCTGTTTTTT
CDR3: CASSMLTGTWAGELFF

J: TRBJ2-1
size: .
V: TRBV4-1
D: .
DNA: TGCGCCAGCAGCCAAGTGGCGGGTGGACTCGACTCCTACAATGAGCAGTTCTTC
CDR3: CASSQVAGGLDSYNEQFF

J: TRBJ2-7
size: .
V: TRBV5-1
D: .
DNA: TGCGCCAGCAGCCTCCATTACCACGAGCAGTACTTC
CDR3: CASSLHYHEQYF

J: TRBJ1-5
size: .
V: TRBV27
D: TRBD1
DNA: TGTGCCAGCAGTTACAGGGGGAACAGCAATCAGCCCCAGCATTTT
CDR3: CASSYRGNSNQPQHF

J: TRBJ2-7
size: .
V: TRBV6-6
D: TRBD2
DNA: TGTGCCAGCAGTCCGGGAGGGCAAACCTACGAGCAGTACTTC
CDR3: CASSPGGQTYEQYF

J: TRBJ2-1
size: .
V: TRBV4-3
D: .
DNA: TGCGCCAGCAGCCAAGTGACGGGAGCTGGGGGGAATGAGCAGTTCTTC
CDR3: CASSQVTGAGGNEQFF

J: TRBJ2-7
size: once
V: TRBV4-3
D: .
DNA: TGCGCCAGCAGCCAAATACAAACAAGGGGCACCTACGAGCAGTACTTC
CDR3: CASSQIQTRGTYEQYF

J: TRBJ2-2
size: .
V: TRBV5-1
D: TRBD2
DNA: TGCGCCAGCAGCTTATTTGGACTAGCGGGGGGGACAACCGGGGAGCTGTTTTTT
CDR3: CASSLFGLAGGTTGELFF

J: TRBJ2-7
size: .
V: TRBV9
D: TRBD2
DNA: TGTGCCAGCAGCGTAACTAGCGGGAGTGTCGACGAGCAGTACTTC
CDR3: CASSVTSGSVDEQYF

J: TRBJ1-4
size: .
V: TRBV27
D: .
DNA: TGTGCCAGCAGTCCCTTAGGTGGGGGACGTGAAAAACTGTTTTTT
CDR3: CASSPLGGGREKLFF

J: TRBJ2-1
size: .
V: TRBV7-9
D: TRBD2
DNA: TGTGCCAGCAGCCTCATCGGACTAGCGGGTGGGTTCGAGCAGTTCTTC
CDR3: CASSLIGLAGGFEQFF

J: TRBJ2-1
size: .
V: TRBV5-6
D: TRBD1
DNA: TGTGCCAGCAGGGCTTGGTATATGAGACAGGGGGCGAATGAGCAGTTCTTC
CDR3: CASRAWYMRQGANEQFF

J: TRBJ2-7
size: medium-sized
V: TRBV10-2
D: .
DNA: TGCGCCAGCAGTGAGTTCAGTACCCTCTCCTACGAGCAGTACTTC
CDR3: CASSEFSTLSYEQYF

J: TRBJ2-1
size: .
V: TRBV6-5
D: .
DNA: TGTGCCAGCAGTTACGAGGATTCTCGCTACAATGAGCAGTTCTTC
CDR3: CASSYEDSRYNEQFF

J: TRBJ2-5
size: .
V: TRBV4-3
D: .
DNA: TGCGCCAGCAGCCCCGCGGGCTCAGAGACCCAGTACTTC
CDR3: CASSPAGSETQYF

J: TRBJ1-4
size: .
V: TRBV7-9
D: TRBD1
DNA: TGTGCCAGCAGCTCCTCCCAGGGGGGGTCCCCTTCAACTAATGAAAAACTGTTTTTT
CDR3: CASSSSQGGSPSTNEKLFF

J: TRBJ2-7
size: .
V: TRBV5-4
D: .
DNA: TGTGCCAGCACCCTGAACCACGAGCAGTACTTC
CDR3: CASTLNHEQYF

J: TRBJ2-1
size: .
V: TRBV7-9
D: TRBD2
DNA: TGTGCCAGCAGCACCAGCGGGAGGATCAATGAGCAGTTCTTC
CDR3: CASSTSGRINEQFF

J: TRBJ2-5
size: .
V: TRBV4-1
D: .
DNA: TGCGCCAGCAGCCAAGTGGCCCAAGAGACCCAGTACTTC
CDR3: CASSQVAQETQYF